This T cell receptor (beta chain) is drawn from a study of Ad26.COV2.S vaccination and SARS-CoV-2 variants. Study-wide context: COV1001, an Ad26.COV2.S trial, supplied this vaccine-arm donor. Broader study findings: Using TCR breadth and depth analyses may have led to underestimated total T cell responses.

This clone was counted a few times. The antigen is not known. Sample treatment: some 19 received Ad26.COV2.S at low or high dose, single or two shots; 5 received placebo; per-sample allocation not given. Following the first vaccine or placebo injection, samples were taken on day 63. An adult donor aged 18-55 years was enrolled in Boston. Some clones are missing from TCRdb's copy, which holds only in-frame ones; the method was immunoSEQ multiplex PCR. Seen here are some 350,000 clones, 70% to 90% observed once, and the top ten hold 3% to 4%. Source: peripheral blood, taken in a trial of Ad26.COV2.S vaccine versus placebo. This clonotype originated in a person aged 18-60 years who received the Ad26.COV2.S COVID-19 vaccine or a placebo.

CDR3 DNA: TGTGCCAGCAGCTTAGAAACAGGGGAGACCCAGTACTTC. Its protein product is CASSLETGETQYF. V is TRBV5-4 and J is TRBJ2-5, with D possibly matching TRBD1 (6 bases). CDR1 and CDR2 from the germline V gene are SGHNT and YYREEE (reference sequence). This CDR3 is built from 13 residues. The germline V and J ends were trimmed by 2 bases and 5 bases, with 10 bases remaining between them.